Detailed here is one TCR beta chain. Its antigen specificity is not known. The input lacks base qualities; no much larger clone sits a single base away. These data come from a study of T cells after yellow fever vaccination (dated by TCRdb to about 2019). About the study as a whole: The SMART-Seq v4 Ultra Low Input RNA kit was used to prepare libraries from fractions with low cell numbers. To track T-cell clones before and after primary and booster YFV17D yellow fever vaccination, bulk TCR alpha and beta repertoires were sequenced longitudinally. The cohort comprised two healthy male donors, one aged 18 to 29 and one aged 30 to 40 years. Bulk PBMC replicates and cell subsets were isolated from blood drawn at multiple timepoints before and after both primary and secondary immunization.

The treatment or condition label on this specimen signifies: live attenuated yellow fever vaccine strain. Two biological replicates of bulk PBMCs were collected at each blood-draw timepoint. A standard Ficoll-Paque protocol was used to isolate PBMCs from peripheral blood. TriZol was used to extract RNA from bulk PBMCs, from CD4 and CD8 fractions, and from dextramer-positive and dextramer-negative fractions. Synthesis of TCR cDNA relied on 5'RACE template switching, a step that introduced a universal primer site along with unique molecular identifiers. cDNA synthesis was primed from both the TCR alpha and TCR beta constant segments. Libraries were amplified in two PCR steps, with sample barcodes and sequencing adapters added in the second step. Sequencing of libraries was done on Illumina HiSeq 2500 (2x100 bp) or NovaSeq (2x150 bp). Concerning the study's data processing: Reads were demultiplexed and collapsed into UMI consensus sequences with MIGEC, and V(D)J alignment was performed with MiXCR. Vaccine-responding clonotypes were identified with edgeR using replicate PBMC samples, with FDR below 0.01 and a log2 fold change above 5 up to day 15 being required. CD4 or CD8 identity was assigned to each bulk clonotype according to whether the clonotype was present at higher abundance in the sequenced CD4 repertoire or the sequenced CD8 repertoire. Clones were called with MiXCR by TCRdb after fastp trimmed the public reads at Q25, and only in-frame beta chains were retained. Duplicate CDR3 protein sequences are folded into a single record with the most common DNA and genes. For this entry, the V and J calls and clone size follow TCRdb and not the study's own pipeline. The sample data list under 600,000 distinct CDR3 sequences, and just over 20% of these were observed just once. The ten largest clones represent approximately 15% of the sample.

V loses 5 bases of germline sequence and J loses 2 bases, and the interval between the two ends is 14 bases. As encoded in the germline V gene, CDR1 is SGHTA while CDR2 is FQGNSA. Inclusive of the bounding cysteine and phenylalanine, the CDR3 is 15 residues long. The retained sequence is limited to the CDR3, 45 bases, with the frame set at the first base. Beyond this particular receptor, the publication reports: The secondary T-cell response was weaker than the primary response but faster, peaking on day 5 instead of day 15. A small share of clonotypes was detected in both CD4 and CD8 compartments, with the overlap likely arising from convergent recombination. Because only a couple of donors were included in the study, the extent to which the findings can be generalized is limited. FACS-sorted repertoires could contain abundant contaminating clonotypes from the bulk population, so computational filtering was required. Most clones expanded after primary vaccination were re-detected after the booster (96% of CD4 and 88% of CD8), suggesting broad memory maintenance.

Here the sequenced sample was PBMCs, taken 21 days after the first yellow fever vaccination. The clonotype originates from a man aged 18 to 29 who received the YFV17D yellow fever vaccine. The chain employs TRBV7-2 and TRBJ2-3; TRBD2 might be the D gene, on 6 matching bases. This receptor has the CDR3 CASSPRELSTDTQYF. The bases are TGTGCCAGCAGCCCCCGGGAGCTTTCCACAGATACGCAGTATTTT.